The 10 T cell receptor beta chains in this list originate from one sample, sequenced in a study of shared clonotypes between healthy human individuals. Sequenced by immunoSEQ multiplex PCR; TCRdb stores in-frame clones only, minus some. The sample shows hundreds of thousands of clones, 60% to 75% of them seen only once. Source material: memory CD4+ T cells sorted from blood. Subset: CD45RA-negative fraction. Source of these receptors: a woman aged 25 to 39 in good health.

In DNA, the CDR3 is TGTGCCAGCAGCTTCACGACATCCTCTGGGGCCAACGTCCTGACTTTC. This encodes CASSFTTSSGANVLTF. The gene calls are TRBV7-6 and TRBJ2-6, with D unclear. Germline-derived CDR1 and CDR2 are SGHVS and FNYEAQ. CDR3 length: 16 amino acids. Trimming left V 3 bases short and J 0 bases short, with 9 bases between. Full variable domain (remainder filled in from reference TRBV7-6 and TRBJ2-6): GAGVSQSPRYKVTKRGQDVALRCDPISGHVSLYWYRQALGQGPEFLTYFNYEAQQDKSGLPNDRFSAERPEGSISTLTIQRTEQRDSAMYRCASSFTTSSGANVLTFGAGSRLTVL.

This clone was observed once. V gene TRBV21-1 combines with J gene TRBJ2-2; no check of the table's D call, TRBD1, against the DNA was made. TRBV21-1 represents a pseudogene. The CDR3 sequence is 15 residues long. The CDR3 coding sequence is TGTGCCAGCAGTTCCCTCCGGGACAGGGCCGGGGAGCTGTTTTTT. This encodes CASSSLRDRAGELFF.

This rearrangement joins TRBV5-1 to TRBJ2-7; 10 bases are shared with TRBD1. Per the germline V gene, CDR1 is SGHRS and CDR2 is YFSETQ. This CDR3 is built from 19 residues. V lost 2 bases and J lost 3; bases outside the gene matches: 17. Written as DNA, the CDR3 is TGCGCCAGCAGCTTAGCTGGACAGGGGGACGCTAGCGGGTTCTACGAGCAGTACTTC. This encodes CASSLAGQGDASGFYEQYF.

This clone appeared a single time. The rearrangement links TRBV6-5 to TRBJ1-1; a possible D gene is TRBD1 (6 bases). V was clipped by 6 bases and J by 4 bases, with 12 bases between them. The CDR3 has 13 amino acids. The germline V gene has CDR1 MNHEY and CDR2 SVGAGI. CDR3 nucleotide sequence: TGTGCCAGCAGCCTACGGGACATCACTGAAGCTTTCTTT. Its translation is CASSLRDITEAFF.

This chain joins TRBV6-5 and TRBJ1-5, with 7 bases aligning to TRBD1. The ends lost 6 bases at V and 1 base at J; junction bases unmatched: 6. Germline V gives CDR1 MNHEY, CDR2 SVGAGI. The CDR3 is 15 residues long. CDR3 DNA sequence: TGTGCCAGCAGGCCGGGACAGTTGAGCAATCAGCCCCAGCATTTT. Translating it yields CASRPGQLSNQPQHF.

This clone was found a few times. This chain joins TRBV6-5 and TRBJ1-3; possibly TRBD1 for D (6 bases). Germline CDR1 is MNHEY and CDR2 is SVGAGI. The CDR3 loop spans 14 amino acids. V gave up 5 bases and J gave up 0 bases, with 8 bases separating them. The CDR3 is CASSRDNSGNTIYF. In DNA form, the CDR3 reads TGTGCCAGCAGTCGGGACAACTCTGGAAACACCATATATTTT.

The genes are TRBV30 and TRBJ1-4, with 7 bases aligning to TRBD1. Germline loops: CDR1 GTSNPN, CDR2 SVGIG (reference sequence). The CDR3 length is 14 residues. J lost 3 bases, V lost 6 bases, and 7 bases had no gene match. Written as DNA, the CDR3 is TGTGCCTGTAACACAGGGGATGCTAATGAAAAACTGTTTTTT. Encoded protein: CACNTGDANEKLFF.

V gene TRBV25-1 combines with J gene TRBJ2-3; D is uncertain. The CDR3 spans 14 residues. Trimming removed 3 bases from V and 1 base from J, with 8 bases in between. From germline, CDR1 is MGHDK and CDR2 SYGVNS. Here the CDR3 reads CASSDPSGTDTQYF. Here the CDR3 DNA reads TGTGCCAGCAGTGATCCCTCGGGCACAGATACGCAGTATTTT.

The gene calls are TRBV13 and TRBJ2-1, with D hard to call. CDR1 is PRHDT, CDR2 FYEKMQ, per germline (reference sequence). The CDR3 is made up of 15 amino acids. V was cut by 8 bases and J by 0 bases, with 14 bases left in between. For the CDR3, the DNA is TGTGCCAGCTCGCACAGCCGCAGCTCCTACAATGAGCAGTTCTTC. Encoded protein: CASSHSRSSYNEQFF.

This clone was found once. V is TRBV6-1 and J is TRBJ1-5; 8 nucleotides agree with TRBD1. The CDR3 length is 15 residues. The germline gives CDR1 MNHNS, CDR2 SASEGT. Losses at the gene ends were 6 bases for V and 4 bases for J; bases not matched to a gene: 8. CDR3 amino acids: CASRNRQGRNQPQHF. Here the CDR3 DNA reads TGTGCCAGCAGAAACCGACAGGGGAGGAATCAGCCCCAGCATTTT.